The T cell receptor beta chain under discussion was sequenced for a study of T cells in localized non-small cell lung cancer. Profiled with immunoSEQ multiplex PCR; TCRdb holds only in-frame clones, not every one. Among over 15,000 clones listed, about 80% were seen once. This clonotype originated in a female donor aged 60 or older with stage I lung adenocarcinoma. The specimen comprised peripheral blood, sampled before any cancer treatment.

CDR3 coding DNA: TGTGCCAGCACCCCAGGGGGGGGCGCCTACAATGAGCAGTTCTTC. It translates to CASTPGGGAYNEQFF. The V gene is TRBV6-6, the J gene TRBJ2-1; perhaps D is TRBD1 or TRBD2 (7 bases each). With 7 bases removed from V and 2 bases from J, the gap between germline ends came to 15 bases. The CDR3 sequence is 15 residues long. In germline, CDR1 is MNHNY, CDR2 SVGAGI (reference sequence).